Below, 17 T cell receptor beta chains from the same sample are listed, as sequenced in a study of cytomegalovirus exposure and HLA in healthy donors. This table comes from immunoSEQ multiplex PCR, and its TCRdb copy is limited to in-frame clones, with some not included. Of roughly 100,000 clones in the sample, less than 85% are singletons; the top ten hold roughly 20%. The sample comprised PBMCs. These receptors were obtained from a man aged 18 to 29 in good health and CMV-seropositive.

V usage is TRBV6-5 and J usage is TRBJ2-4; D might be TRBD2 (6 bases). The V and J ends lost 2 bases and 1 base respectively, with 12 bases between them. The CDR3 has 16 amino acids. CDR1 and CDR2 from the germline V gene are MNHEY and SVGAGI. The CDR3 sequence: CASSYAGSSAKNIQYF. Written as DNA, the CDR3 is TGTGCCAGCAGTTACGCGGGGAGTTCTGCCAAAAACATTCAGTACTTC.

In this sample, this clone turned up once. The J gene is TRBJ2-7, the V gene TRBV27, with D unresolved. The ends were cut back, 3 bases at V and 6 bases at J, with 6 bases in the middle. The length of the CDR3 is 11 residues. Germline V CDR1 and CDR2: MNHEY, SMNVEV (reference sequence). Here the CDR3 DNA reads TGTGCCAGCAGTTTTAATAGCGAGCAGTACTTC. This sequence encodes CASSFNSEQYF.

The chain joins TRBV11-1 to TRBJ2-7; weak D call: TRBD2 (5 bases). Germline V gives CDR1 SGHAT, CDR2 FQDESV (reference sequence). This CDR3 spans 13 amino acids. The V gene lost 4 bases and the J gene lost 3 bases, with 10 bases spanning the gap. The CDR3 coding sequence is TGTGCCAGCAGCTCTGGTCGGGGCTACGAGCAGTACTTC. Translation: CASSSGRGYEQYF.

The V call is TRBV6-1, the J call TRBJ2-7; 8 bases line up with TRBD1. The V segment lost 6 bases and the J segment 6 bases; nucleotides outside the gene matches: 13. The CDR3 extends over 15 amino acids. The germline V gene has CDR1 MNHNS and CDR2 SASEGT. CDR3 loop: CASSMDRAGRSEQYF. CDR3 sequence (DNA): TGTGCCAGCAGCATGGACAGGGCTGGACGATCCGAGCAGTACTTC.

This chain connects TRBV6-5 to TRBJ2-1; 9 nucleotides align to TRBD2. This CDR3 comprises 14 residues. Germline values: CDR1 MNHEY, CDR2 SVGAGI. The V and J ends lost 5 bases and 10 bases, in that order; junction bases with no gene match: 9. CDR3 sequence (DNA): TGTGCCAGCAGTCGGGGACTAGCCGCCGTCGAGCAGTTCTTC. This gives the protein CASSRGLAAVEQFF.

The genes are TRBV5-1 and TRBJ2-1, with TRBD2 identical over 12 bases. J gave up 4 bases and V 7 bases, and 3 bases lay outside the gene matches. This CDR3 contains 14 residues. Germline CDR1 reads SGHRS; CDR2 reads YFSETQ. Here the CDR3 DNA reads TGCGCCAGCTCTACTAGCGGGAGGTACAATGAGCAGTTCTTC. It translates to CASSTSGRYNEQFF. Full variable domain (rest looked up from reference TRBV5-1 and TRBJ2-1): KAGVTQTPRYLIKTRGQQVTLSCSPISGHRSVSWYQQTPGQGLQFLFEYFSETQRNKGNFPGRFSGRQFSNSRSEMNVSTLELGDSALYLCASSTSGRYNEQFFGPGTRLTVL.

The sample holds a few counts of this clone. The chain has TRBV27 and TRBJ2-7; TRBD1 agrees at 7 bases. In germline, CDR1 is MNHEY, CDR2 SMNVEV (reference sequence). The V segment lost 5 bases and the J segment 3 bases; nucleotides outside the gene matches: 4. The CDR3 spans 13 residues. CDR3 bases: TGTGCCAGCAGTGTCCGGGACAGCTACGAGCAGTACTTC. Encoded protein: CASSVRDSYEQYF.

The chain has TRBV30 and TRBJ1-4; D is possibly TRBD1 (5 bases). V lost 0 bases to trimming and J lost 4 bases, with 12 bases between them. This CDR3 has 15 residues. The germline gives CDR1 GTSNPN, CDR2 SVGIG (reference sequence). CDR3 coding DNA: TGTGCCTGGAGTGTACAGGCCGGTAATAATGAAAAACTGTTTTTT. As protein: CAWSVQAGNNEKLFF.

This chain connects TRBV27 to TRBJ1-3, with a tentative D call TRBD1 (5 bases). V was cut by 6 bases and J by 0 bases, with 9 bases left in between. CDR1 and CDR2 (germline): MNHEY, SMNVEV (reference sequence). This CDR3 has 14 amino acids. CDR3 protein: CASRGLSSGNTIYF. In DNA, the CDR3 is TGTGCCAGCAGGGGACTTTCCTCTGGAAACACCATATATTTT.

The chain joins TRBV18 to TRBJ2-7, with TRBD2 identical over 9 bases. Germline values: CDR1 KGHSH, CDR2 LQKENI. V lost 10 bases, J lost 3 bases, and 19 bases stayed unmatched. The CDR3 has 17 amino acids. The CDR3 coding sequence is TGTGCCACCCCCGGGACTAGCTCTTTAGGGAGATTCTACGAGCAGTACGTC. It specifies CATPGTSSLGRFYEQYV.

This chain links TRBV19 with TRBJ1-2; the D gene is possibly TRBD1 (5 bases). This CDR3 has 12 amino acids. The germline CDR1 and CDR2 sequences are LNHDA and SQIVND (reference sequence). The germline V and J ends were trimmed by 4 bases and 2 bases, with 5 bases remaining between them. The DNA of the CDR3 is TGTGCCAGTAGTAACAGGAACTATGGCTACACCTTC. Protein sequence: CASSNRNYGYTF.

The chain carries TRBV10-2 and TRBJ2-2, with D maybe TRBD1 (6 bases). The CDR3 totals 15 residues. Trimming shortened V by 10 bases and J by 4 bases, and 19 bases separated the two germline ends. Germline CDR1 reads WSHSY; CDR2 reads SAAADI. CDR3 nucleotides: TGCGCCATCTCCAGGACAGCCCTGGGCACCGGGGAGCTGTTTTTT. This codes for CAISRTALGTGELFF.

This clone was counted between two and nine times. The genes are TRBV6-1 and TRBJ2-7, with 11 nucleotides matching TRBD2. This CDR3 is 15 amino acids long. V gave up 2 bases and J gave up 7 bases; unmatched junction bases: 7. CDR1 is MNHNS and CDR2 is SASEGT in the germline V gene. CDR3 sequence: CASSETSGSVGEQYV. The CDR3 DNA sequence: TGTGCCAGCAGTGAAACTAGCGGGAGTGTGGGGGAGCAGTACGTC.

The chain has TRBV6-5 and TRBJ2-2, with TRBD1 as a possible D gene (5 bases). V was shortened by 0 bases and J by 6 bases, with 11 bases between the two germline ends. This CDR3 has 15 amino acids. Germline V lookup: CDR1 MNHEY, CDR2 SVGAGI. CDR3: CASSYSVRAAGELFF. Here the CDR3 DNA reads TGTGCCAGCAGTTACTCCGTCAGGGCCGCCGGGGAGCTGTTTTTT.

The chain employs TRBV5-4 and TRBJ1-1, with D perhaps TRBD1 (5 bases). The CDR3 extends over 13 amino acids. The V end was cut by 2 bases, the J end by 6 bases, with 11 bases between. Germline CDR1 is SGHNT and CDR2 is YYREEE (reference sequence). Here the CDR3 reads CASSFQGVPEAFF. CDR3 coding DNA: TGTGCCAGCAGCTTTCAGGGTGTCCCTGAAGCTTTCTTT.

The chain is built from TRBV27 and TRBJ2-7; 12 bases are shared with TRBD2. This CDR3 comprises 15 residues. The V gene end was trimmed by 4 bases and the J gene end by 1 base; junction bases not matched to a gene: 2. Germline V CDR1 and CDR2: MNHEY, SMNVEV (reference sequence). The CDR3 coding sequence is TGTGCCAGCAGTTCGGGACTAGCGGGTTCCTACGAGCAGTACGTC. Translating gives CASSSGLAGSYEQYV.

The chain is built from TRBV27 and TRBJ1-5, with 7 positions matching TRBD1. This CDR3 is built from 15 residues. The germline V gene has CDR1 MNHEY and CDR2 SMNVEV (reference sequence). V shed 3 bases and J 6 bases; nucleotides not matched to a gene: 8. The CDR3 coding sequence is TGTGCCAGCAGTTTTTCAGGGGGTAGGGGTCAGCCCCAGCATTTT. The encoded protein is CASSFSGGRGQPQHF.